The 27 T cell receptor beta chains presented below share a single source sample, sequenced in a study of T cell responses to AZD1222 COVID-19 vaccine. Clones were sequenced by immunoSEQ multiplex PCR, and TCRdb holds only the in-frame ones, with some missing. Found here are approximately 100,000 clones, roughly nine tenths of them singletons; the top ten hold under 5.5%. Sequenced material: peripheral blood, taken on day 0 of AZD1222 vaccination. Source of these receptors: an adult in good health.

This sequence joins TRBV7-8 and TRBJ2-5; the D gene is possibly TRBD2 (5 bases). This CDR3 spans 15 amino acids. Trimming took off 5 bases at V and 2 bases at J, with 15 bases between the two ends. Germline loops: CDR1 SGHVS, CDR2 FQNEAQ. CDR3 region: CASSSSQTTQETQYF. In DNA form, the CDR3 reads TGTGCCAGCAGCAGCTCTCAGACTACTCAAGAGACCCAGTACTTC.

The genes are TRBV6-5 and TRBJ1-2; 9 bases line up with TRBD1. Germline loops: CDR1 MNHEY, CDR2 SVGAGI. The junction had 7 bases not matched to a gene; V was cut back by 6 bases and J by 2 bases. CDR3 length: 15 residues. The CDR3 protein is CASSRGQGSNYGYTF. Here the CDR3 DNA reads TGTGCCAGCAGCCGCGGACAGGGGAGCAACTATGGCTACACCTTC.

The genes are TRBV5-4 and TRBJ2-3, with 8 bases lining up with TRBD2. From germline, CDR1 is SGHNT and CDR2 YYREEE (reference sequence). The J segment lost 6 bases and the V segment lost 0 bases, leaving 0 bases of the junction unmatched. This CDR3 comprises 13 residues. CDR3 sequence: CASSLGLADTQYF. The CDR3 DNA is TGTGCCAGCAGCTTGGGACTAGCGGATACGCAGTATTTT.

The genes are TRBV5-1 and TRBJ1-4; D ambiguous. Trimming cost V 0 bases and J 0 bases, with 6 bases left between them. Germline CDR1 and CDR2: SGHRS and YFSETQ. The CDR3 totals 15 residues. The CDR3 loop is CASSLDGTTNEKLFF. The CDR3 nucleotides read TGCGCCAGCAGCTTGGATGGGACAACTAATGAAAAACTGTTTTTT.

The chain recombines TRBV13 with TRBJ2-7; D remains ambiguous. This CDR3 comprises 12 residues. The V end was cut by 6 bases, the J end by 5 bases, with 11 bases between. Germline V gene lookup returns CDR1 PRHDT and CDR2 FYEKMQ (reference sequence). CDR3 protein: CASRFRMNEQYF. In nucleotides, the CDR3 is TGTGCCAGCAGATTCCGGATGAACGAGCAGTACTTC. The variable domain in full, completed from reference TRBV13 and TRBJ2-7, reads AAGVIQSPRHLIKEKRETATLKCYPIPRHDTVYWYQQGPGQDPQFLISFYEKMQSDKGSIPDRFSAQQFSDYHSELNMSSLELGDSALYFCASRFRMNEQYFGPGTRLTVT.

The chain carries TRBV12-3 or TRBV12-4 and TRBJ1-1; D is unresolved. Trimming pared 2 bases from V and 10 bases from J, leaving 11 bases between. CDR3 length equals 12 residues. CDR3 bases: TGTGCCAGCAGTTTATATCCTCAAGGAGCTTTCTTT. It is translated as CASSLYPQGAFF.

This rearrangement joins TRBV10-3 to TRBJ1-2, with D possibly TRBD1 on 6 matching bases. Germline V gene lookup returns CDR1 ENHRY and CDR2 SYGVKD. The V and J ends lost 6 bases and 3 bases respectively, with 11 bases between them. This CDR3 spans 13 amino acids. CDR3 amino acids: CAIRQGLDYGYTF. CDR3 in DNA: TGTGCCATCAGGCAGGGGCTGGACTATGGCTACACCTTC.

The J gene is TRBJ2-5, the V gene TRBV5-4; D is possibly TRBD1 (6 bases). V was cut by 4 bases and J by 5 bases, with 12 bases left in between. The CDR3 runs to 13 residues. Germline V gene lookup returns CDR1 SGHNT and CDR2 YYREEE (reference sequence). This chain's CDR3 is CASSQQGTETQYF. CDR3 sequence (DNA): TGTGCCAGCAGCCAACAGGGAACCGAGACCCAGTACTTC.

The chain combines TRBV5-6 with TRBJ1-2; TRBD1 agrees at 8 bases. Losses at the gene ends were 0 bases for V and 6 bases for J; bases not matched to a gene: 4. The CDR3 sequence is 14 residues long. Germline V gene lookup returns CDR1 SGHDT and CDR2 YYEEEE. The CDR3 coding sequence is TGTGCCAGCAGCTTGGAAAACAGGGGGAATGGCTACACCTTC. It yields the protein CASSLENRGNGYTF.

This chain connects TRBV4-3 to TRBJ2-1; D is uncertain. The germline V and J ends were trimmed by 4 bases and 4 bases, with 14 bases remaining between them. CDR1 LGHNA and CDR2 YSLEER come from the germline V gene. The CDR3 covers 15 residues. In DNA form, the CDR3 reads TGCGCCAGCAGCCGAGTTTTACAGACATACAATGAGCAGTTCTTC. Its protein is CASSRVLQTYNEQFF.

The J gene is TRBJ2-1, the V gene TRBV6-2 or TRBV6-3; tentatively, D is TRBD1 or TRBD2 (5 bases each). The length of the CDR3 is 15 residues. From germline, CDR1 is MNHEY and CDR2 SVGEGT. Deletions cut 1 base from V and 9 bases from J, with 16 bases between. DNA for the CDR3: TGTGCCAGCAGTTACTTAGGTGGGACCGGGACTGAGCAGTTCTTC. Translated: CASSYLGGTGTEQFF.

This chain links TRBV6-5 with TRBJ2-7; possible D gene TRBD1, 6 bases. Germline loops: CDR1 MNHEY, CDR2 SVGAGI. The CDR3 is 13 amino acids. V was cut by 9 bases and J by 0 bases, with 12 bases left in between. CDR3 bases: TGTGCCAGTGGGACACAGAGCTCCTACGAGCAGTACTTC. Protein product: CASGTQSSYEQYF.

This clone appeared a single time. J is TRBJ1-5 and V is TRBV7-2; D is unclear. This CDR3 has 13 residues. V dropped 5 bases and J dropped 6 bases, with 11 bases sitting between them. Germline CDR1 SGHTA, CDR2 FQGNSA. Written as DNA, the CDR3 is TGTGCCAGCAGCGGACGTCTTGTTCAGCCCCAGCATTTT. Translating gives CASSGRLVQPQHF.

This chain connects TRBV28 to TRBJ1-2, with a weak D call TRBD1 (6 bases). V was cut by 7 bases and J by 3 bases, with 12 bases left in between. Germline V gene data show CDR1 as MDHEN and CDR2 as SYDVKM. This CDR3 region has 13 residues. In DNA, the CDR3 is TGTGCCAGCATGGGGGGCGCGGACTATGGCTACACCTTC. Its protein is CASMGGADYGYTF.

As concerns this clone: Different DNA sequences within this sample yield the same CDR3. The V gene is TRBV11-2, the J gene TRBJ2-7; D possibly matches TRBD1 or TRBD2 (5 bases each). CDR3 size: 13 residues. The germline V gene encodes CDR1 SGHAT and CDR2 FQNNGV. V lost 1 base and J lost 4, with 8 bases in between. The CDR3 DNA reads TGTGCCAGCAGCTTAGCGGGGACGTACGAGCAGTACTTC. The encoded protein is CASSLAGTYEQYF.

Written as DNA, the CDR3 is TGTGCCAGCAGCCCGCGGAGAGCGAATGAGCAGTTCTTC. Protein product: CASSPRRANEQFF. J is TRBJ2-1 and V is TRBV7-9; D ambiguous. Germline CDR1 is SEHNR and CDR2 is FQNEAQ (reference sequence). The CDR3 extends over 13 amino acids. Deletions cut 5 bases from V and 7 bases from J, with 12 bases between.

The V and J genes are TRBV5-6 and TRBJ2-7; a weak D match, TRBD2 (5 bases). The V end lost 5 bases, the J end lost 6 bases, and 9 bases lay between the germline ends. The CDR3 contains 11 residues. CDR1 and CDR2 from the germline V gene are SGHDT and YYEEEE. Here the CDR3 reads CASSSGVEQYF. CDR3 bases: TGTGCCAGCAGTTCCGGGGTCGAGCAGTACTTC.

Written as DNA, the CDR3 is TGTGCCAGCAGCCCGGCGGACAGGGTTACTGAAGCTTTCTTT. Amino acids: CASSPADRVTEAFF. The V call is TRBV7-2, the J call TRBJ1-1; 8 nucleotides agree with TRBD1. CDR1 is SGHTA, CDR2 FQGNSA, per germline. The CDR3 has 14 residues. V was pared by 5 bases and J by 5 bases, with 7 bases of the junction left unmatched.

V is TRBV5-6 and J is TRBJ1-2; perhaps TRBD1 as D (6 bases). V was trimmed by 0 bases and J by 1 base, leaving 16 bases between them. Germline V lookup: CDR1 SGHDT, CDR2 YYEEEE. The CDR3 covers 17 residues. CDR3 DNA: TGTGCCAGCAGCTTGGGACGGACAGTACGGGTTAACTATGGCTACACCTTC. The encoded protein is CASSLGRTVRVNYGYTF.

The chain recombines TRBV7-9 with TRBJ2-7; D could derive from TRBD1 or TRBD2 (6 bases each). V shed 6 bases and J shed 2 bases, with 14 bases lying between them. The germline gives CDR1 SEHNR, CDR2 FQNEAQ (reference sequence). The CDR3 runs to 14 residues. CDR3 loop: CASSKTGDTYEQYF. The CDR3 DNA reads TGTGCCAGCAGTAAAACGGGGGACACCTACGAGCAGTACTTC.

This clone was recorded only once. The CDR3 is CASSTRTGPYEQYF. DNA for the CDR3: TGTGCCAGCAGCACCCGGACAGGGCCCTACGAGCAGTACTTC. The chain joins TRBV7-6 to TRBJ2-7, with 8 bases fitting TRBD1. Germline CDR1 SGHVS, CDR2 FNYEAQ. V lost 5 bases to trimming and J lost 2 bases; unmatched junction nucleotides: 5. This CDR3 has 14 residues.

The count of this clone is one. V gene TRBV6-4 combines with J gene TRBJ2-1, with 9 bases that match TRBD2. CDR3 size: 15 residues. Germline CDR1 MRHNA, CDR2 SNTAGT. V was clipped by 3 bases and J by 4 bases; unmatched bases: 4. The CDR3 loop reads CASSEAGGRYNEQFF. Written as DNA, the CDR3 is TGTGCCAGCAGTGAGGCGGGGGGGCGGTACAATGAGCAGTTCTTC.

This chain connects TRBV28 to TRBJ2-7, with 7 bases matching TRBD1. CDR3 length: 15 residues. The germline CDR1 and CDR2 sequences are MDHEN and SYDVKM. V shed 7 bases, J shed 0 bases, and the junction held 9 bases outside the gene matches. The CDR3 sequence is CASIPGQSSSYEQYF. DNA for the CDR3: TGTGCCAGCATCCCGGGACAGAGCAGCTCCTACGAGCAGTACTTC.

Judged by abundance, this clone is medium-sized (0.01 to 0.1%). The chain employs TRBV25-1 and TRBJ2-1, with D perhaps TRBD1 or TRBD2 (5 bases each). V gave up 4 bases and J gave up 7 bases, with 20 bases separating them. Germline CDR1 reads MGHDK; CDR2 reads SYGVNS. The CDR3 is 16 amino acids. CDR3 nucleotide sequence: TGTGCCAGCAGTGGACGAGGGATATTGGGGCTAAATGAGCAGTTCTTC. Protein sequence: CASSGRGILGLNEQFF.

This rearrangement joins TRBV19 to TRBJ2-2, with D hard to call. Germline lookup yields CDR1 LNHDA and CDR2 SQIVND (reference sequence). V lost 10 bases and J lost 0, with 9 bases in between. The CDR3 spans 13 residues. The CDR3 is CATTDPNTGELFF. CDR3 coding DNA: TGTGCCACCACGGACCCGAACACCGGGGAGCTGTTTTTT.

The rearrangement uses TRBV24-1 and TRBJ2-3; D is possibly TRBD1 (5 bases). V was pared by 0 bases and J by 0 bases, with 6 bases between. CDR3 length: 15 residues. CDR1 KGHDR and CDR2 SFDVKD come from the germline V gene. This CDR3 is CATSDLTGSTDTQYF. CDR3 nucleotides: TGTGCCACCAGTGATTTGACAGGAAGCACAGATACGCAGTATTTT.

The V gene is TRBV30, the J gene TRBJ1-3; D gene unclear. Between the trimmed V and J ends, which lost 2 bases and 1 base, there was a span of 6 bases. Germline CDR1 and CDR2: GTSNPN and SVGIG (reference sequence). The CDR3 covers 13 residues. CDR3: CAWSLQSGNTIYF. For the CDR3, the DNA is TGTGCCTGGAGTTTGCAGTCTGGAAACACCATATATTTT.